These 10 T cell receptor beta chains share one sample of origin, sequenced in a study of STAT5B mutations in CD4+ large granular lymphocyte leukemia. TCRdb's table, derived via immunoSEQ multiplex PCR, lists solely in-frame clones and lacks some. This table holds around 34,000 clones, approximately 85% found once. Sequenced input: CD4+ T cells from blood buffy coats. The receptor source for this set is a human donor in good health.

V and J are TRBV5-1 and TRBJ1-3; 9 bases align to TRBD1. The germline CDR1 and CDR2 sequences are SGHRS and YFSETQ. This CDR3 comprises 15 residues. With 8 bases clipped from V and 2 bases from J, the junction kept 8 bases outside the gene matches. CDR3 sequence reads: CASYPGQGPGNTIYF. The CDR3 nucleotides are TGCGCCAGTTATCCGGGACAGGGCCCTGGAAACACCATATATTTT.

The V and J genes are TRBV6-5 and TRBJ2-7, with D perhaps matching TRBD1 or TRBD2 (5 bases each). This CDR3 is 14 amino acids long. The V gene's germline CDR1 is MNHEY and CDR2 SVGAGI. V was cut by 9 bases and J by 8 bases, with 23 bases left in between. The CDR3 is CARDELGRIDKQYF. CDR3 DNA sequence: TGTGCCAGGGATGAACTGGGACGGATAGACAAGCAGTACTTC.

The V gene is TRBV10-3, the J gene TRBJ2-5; D perhaps matches TRBD2 (5 bases). The CDR3 consists of 17 residues. Trimming removed 2 bases at V and 0 bases at J, with 16 bases between. From germline, CDR1 is ENHRY and CDR2 SYGVKD. The DNA for the CDR3 is TGTGCCATCAGTGAGCTAGCTACCCGAACGTACCAAGAGACCCAGTACTTC. As protein: CAISELATRTYQETQYF.

The genes are TRBV28 and TRBJ2-3; possibly TRBD1 or TRBD2 for D (5 bases each). CDR1 is MDHEN and CDR2 is SYDVKM in the germline V gene. V was shortened by 8 bases and J by 5 bases, with 17 bases between the two germline ends. CDR3 length equals 14 residues. The CDR3 spells CASFESSGGDTQYF. In DNA form, the CDR3 reads TGTGCCAGCTTCGAGTCGAGTGGGGGAGATACGCAGTATTTT.

The V call is TRBV11-2, the J call TRBJ1-1; D not resolved. The CDR3 is made up of 13 amino acids. Per germline, CDR1 SGHAT and CDR2 FQNNGV. Trimming took 6 bases from V and 1 from J, leaving 9 bases between them. The CDR3 region has the DNA TGTGCCAGCAGTATTACTTCGAACACTGAAGCTTTCTTT. Translation gives CASSITSNTEAFF.

The genes are TRBV7-2 and TRBJ2-1; D is ambiguous. Deletions cut 6 bases from V and 0 bases from J, with 18 bases between. The CDR3 consists of 17 residues. Per germline, CDR1 SGHTA and CDR2 FQGNSA. This CDR3 is CASSPDGAWSSYNEQFF. CDR3 sequence (DNA): TGTGCCAGCAGTCCTGATGGCGCTTGGAGCTCCTACAATGAGCAGTTCTTC.

The chain uses TRBV5-8 and TRBJ2-5; D may be TRBD1 or TRBD2 (5 bases each). Germline CDR1 is SGHTS and CDR2 is YDEGEE. The ends were cut back, 2 bases at V and 4 bases at J, with 18 bases in the middle. The CDR3 runs 16 residues. Written as DNA, the CDR3 is TGTGCCAGCAGCTTAGGGCGACACGCCGGGGCAGAGACCCAGTACTTC. Its protein product is CASSLGRHAGAETQYF.

This chain links TRBV12-5 with TRBJ2-3; D not certain. CDR3 length: 14 amino acids. Germline values: CDR1 LGHNT, CDR2 FRNRAP. The V gene lost 1 base and the J gene lost 6 bases, with 11 bases spanning the gap. The CDR3, as DNA: TGTGCTAGTGGTTTGGCCCCTTACCAGGATACGCAGTATTTT. Residues: CASGLAPYQDTQYF.

The chain is built from TRBV5-1 and TRBJ2-1; 7 nucleotides align to TRBD2. Germline CDR1 SGHRS, CDR2 YFSETQ. The CDR3 is 16 residues long. With 1 base clipped from V and 5 bases from J, the junction kept 9 bases outside the gene matches. The CDR3 loop reads CASSLYGGTTNNEQFF. CDR3 DNA: TGCGCCAGCAGCTTGTATGGCGGGACTACCAACAATGAGCAGTTCTTC.

The chain employs TRBV7-9 and TRBJ2-3, with D perhaps matching TRBD1 (5 bases). Germline CDR1 SEHNR, CDR2 FQNEAQ (reference sequence). V lost 5 bases to trimming and J lost 6 bases, with 12 bases between them. CDR3 length: 13 residues. The chain's CDR3 is CASSLQGADTQYF. Here the CDR3 DNA reads TGTGCCAGCAGCCTTCAGGGCGCGGATACGCAGTATTTT.